This TCR beta chain appears in the sequencing data of a study of T-cell memory formation after mild COVID-19. The ends were cut back, 5 bases at V and 6 bases at J, with 16 bases in the middle. There are 14 residues in the CDR3. The germline gives CDR1 SEHNR, CDR2 FQNEAQ (reference sequence). Findings of the study overall: There were some responding clones in pre-infection memory, which suggested that cross-reactive memory had joined. Contracting CD4+ clones were located mainly in CM and EM, and CD8+ clones in EMRA. Contracting clones, day 15 to 85, had balanced CD4/CD8, and later expanders favored CD4+.

5'RACE, which relied on constant-segment primers, yielded TCR alpha and TCR beta cDNA libraries carrying sample barcodes and UMIs. TCRdb reprocessed the 5' RACE reads via MiXCR and lists one record per CDR3 protein. The sample includes around 390,000 distinct CDR3 sequences, more than 15% of them seen just once. This clonotype came up a few times. The target antigen is unknown. The TCR sequence derives from a man aged 18 to 29 who had mild COVID-19 (a few samples of this study predate the infection). Cell type and time point are not known. The sequencing input was PBMCs or a T cell subset sorted from them (not recorded which). V is TRBV7-9 and J is TRBJ1-1; D perhaps matches TRBD1 (5 bases). CDR3 amino acids: CASSIQGKSPEAFF. The CDR3 DNA sequence: TGTGCCAGCAGCATTCAGGGCAAGTCCCCTGAAGCTTTCTTT. Full variable domain (missing parts from reference TRBV7-9 and TRBJ1-1): DTGVSQNPRHKITKRGQNVTFRCDPISEHNRLYWYRQTLGQGPEFLTYFQNEAQLEKSRLLSDRFSAERPKGSFSTLEIQRTEQGDSAMYLCASSIQGKSPEAFFGQGTRLTVV.